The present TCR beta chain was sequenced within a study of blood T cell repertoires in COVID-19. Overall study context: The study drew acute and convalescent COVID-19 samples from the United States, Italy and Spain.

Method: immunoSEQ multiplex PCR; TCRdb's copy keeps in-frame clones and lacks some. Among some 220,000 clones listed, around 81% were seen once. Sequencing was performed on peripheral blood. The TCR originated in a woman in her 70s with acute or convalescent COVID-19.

The CDR3 loop is CASSDGRAGGDEQFF. The CDR3 region has the DNA TGTGCCAGCAGTGACGGGAGAGCAGGGGGCGATGAGCAGTTCTTC. The rearrangement uses TRBV6-4 and TRBJ2-1, with 8 bases fitting TRBD1. Germline V gene data show CDR1 as MRHNA and CDR2 as SNTAGT. This CDR3 spans 15 amino acids. The V and J ends lost 2 bases and 8 bases, in that order; junction bases with no gene match: 8.